A selection of T cell receptor beta chains follows, all from one sample in a study of blood T cell repertoires in COVID-19. Assay used: immunoSEQ multiplex PCR; TCRdb lists only in-frame clones, some missing. The sample carries roughly 60,000 clones, roughly 85% recorded once. The source material was peripheral blood. These receptor sequences come from a human donor in a cohort sampled during active COVID-19. Each CDR3 is given with its conserved first and last residue. D genes are given only for firm matches. Expanded clones get a size class; other rows say once, few or many, or leave the size out.

v_call: TRBV7-9; clone_size: NA; j_call: TRBJ2-1; d_call: TRBD2; cdr3_nt: TGTGCCAGCAGCTTCCTTCACGGGGGGTACAATGAGCAGTTCTTC; cdr3_aa: CASSFLHGGYNEQFF
v_call: TRBV7-2; clone_size: NA; j_call: TRBJ1-3; d_call: NA; cdr3_nt: TGTGCCAGCAGCTACGCCAAAACAGGAGGAAACACCATATATTTT; cdr3_aa: CASSYAKTGGNTIYF
v_call: TRBV19; clone_size: NA; j_call: TRBJ2-6; d_call: TRBD2; cdr3_nt: TGTGCCAGTAGTAGGGAGGGAGCAACCGGGGCCAACGTCCTGACTTTC; cdr3_aa: CASSREGATGANVLTF
v_call: TRBV10-3; clone_size: NA; j_call: TRBJ2-3; d_call: TRBD2; cdr3_nt: TGTGCCATCAGTGACCCCGCCGGGACTAGCGGGGCCTCTGGGACGCAGTATTTT; cdr3_aa: CAISDPAGTSGASGTQYF
v_call: TRBV4-3; clone_size: NA; j_call: TRBJ2-2; d_call: NA; cdr3_nt: TGCGCCAGCAGCCAAGAATGGCCTACCGGGGAGCTGTTTTTT; cdr3_aa: CASSQEWPTGELFF
v_call: TRBV4-2; clone_size: NA; j_call: TRBJ2-2; d_call: TRBD2; cdr3_nt: TGTGCCAGCAGCCAAGGACCCTCGGGGGGGCTCAGCACCGGGGAGCTGTTTTTT; cdr3_aa: CASSQGPSGGLSTGELFF
v_call: TRBV18; clone_size: NA; j_call: TRBJ1-2; d_call: TRBD1; cdr3_nt: TGTGCCAGCTCACCCCGACAGGGAGAACACTATGGCTACACCTTC; cdr3_aa: CASSPRQGEHYGYTF
v_call: TRBV15; clone_size: NA; j_call: TRBJ2-5; d_call: NA; cdr3_nt: TGTGCCACCAGCAGAGATCCCTCCTGGCCCCAAGAGACCCAGTACTTC; cdr3_aa: CATSRDPSWPQETQYF
v_call: TRBV27; clone_size: NA; j_call: TRBJ2-7; d_call: TRBD1; cdr3_nt: TGTGCCAGCAGTCCCGGGACAGGGAAAAGCTCCTACGAGCAGTACTTC; cdr3_aa: CASSPGTGKSSYEQYF
v_call: TRBV18; clone_size: once; j_call: TRBJ1-3; d_call: TRBD1; cdr3_nt: TGTGCCAGCTCAACACCCTGGACAGGGGATGGAAACACCATATATTTT; cdr3_aa: CASSTPWTGDGNTIYF